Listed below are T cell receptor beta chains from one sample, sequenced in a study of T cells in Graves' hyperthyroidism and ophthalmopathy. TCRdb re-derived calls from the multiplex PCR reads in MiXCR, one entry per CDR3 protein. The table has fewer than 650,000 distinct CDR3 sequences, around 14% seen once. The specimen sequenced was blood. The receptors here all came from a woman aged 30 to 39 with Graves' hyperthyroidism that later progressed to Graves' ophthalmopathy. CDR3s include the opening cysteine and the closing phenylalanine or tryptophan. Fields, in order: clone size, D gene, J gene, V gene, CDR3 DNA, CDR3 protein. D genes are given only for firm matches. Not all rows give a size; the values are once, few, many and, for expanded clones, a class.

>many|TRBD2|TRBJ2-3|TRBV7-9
TGTGCCAGCAGCTCGACGGGACTAGCGAGGACAGATACGCAGTATTTT
CASSSTGLARTDTQYF
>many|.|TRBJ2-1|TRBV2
TGTGCCAGCAGTGTGAACAGGGCCGGCAATGAGCAGTTCTTC
CASSVNRAGNEQFF
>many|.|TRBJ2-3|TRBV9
TGTGCCAGCAGCGTAGCTCTAGCCACAGATACGCAGTATTTT
CASSVALATDTQYF
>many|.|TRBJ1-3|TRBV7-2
TGTGCCAGCAGCTTAGCAGCAGCGTTCGGAAACACCATATATTTT
CASSLAAAFGNTIYF
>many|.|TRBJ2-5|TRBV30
TGTGCCTGGAGTGTCAACTCCGGGGAGACCCAGTACTTC
CAWSVNSGETQYF
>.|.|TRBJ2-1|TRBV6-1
TGTTCCAGCACCCTCCTAGGAAATGAGCAGTTCTTC
CSSTLLGNEQFF
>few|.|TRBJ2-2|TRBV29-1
TGCAGCGTTTCACTCACCGGGGAGCTGTTTTTT
CSVSLTGELFF
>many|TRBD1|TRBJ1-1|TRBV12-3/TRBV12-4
TGTGCCAGCAGTTTTCGGACAGGGTCCATGAACACTGAAGCTTTCTTT
CASSFRTGSMNTEAFF
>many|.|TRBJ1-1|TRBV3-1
TGTGCCAGCAGTCAGGGAGGAGGGAACACTGAAGCTTTCTTT
CASSQGGGNTEAFF
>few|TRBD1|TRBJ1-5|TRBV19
TGTGCCAGTATACCGGCAGGGGGTTATGCCCAGCATTTT
CASIPAGGYAQHF
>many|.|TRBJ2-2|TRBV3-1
TGTGCCAGCAGCCTAAGGGGCCGCAACCGGGACACCGGGGAGCTGTTTTTT
CASSLRGRNRDTGELFF
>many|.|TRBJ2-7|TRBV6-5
TGTGCCAGCATTTCTCGACAGGACTTAGGCTACGAGCAGTACTTC
CASISRQDLGYEQYF
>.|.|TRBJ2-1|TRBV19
TGTGCCAGCTCCTCCGGGGCAGGGACATACAATAAGCAGTTCTTC
CASSSGAGTYNKQFF
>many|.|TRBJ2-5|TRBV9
TGTGCCAGCAGCGTATCTGGGGGCGCGGGAGAGACCCAGTACTTC
CASSVSGGAGETQYF
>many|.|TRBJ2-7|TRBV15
TGTGCCACCAGCAGAGAGCAGGGAAGCGAGCAGTACTTC
CATSREQGSEQYF
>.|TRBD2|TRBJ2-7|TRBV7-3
TGTGCCAGCAGCCCCCTAGCGGGAGTGGGGTACGAGCAGTACTTC
CASSPLAGVGYEQYF
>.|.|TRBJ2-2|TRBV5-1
TGCGCCAGCAGCTCCCCTCGGCGCAGGGAAACCGGGGAGCTGTTTTTT
CASSSPRRRETGELFF
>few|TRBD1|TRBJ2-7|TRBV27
TGTGCCAGCAGCTACCTCCCCGGGACAGCAGCCTCCTACGAGCAGTACTTC
CASSYLPGTAASYEQYF
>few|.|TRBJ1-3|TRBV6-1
TGTGCCGTCCGGGACTCTGGAAACACCATATATTTT
CAVRDSGNTIYF
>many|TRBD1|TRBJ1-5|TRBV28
TGTGCCAGCAGTTTCCTTAGTCAGGGGGTTGGCAATCAGCCCCAGCATTTT
CASSFLSQGVGNQPQHF
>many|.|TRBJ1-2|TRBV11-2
TGTGCCAGCAGCCGCGGGACGAACTATGGCTACACCTTC
CASSRGTNYGYTF
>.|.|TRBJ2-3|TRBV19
TGTGCCAGTAGTATAGGCGGAGAGGCCTCGCAGTATTTT
CASSIGGEASQYF
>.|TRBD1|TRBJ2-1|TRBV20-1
TGCAGTGCGCCGGACAGGGGGCGCGTCTACAATGAGCAGTTCTTC
CSAPDRGRVYNEQFF
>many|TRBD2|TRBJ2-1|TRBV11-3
TGTGCCAGCAGCTTAGATACCCCTACGGGAGGTAATGAGCAGTTCTTC
CASSLDTPTGGNEQFF
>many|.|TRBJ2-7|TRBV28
TGTGCCAGCAGTGGGGGTGACACCCCCTACGAGCAGTACTTC
CASSGGDTPYEQYF
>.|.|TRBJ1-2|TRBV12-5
TGTGCTAGTGGTTTATCCGGGGCGTCCTATGGCTACACCTTC
CASGLSGASYGYTF
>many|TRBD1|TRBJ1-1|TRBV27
TGTGCCAGCACCCGACAGGGCGAATTGAACACTGAAGCTTTCTTT
CASTRQGELNTEAFF
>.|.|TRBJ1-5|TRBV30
TGTGCCTGGAGTGGGGGTCAAGAGCAGCCCCAGCATTTT
CAWSGGQEQPQHF
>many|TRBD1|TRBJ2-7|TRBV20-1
TGCAGTGCTAGACCTGGGGACAGGTCAAGCTCCTACGAGCAGTACTTC
CSARPGDRSSSYEQYF
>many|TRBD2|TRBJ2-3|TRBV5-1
TGCGCCAGCAGCTTAGGTCTAGCGGAAAGCACAGATACGCAGTATTTT
CASSLGLAESTDTQYF
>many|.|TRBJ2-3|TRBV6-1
TGTGCCAGCAGTGAAGAGGACCAGAGCACAGATACGCAGTATTTT
CASSEEDQSTDTQYF
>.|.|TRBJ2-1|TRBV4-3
TGCGCCAGAAGTTTAAGGGGGGTCCTAAGCTCCTACAATGAGCAGTTCTTC
CARSLRGVLSSYNEQFF
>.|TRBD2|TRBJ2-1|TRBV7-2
TGTGCCAGCAGCTTGGGACTAGCCTTCTACAATGAGCAGTTCTTC
CASSLGLAFYNEQFF
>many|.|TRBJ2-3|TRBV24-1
TGTGCCACCAGTGCTTCGTCGACGGGTGCTGATACGCAGTATTTT
CATSASSTGADTQYF